This T cell receptor beta chain is from a study of cytomegalovirus exposure and HLA in healthy donors. Study-wide background: Inside one of the first data releases sat around 86 million unique TCRs taken from HLA-typed donors.

Findings and limits, study-wide: The study found most TCR sequences rare, yet found some public TCRs in many donors.

CDR1 and CDR2 (germline): MGHDK, SYGVNS. This CDR3 comprises 13 residues. V was shortened by 4 bases and J by 5 bases, with 11 bases between the two germline ends. Comment on this clone: As yet, its antigen is unknown.

The PCR had 60 Vbeta and 13 Jbeta primers. Sequencing was performed with immunoSEQ multiplex PCR; in TCRdb, only in-frame clones are kept and a portion is missing. This sample has about 170,000 clones, with roughly 72% found just once. The chain carries TRBV25-1 and TRBJ2-5; no firm D call. Sequenced: PBMCs. The source is a woman aged 25 to 45 in good health and CMV-seropositive. This chain's CDR3 is CASSVVPGETQYF. The CDR3 DNA reads as TGTGCCAGCAGTGTGGTACCCGGGGAGACCCAGTACTTC.